Judged by abundance, the clone carrying this T cell receptor (beta chain) is medium-sized (0.01 to 0.1%). Its antigen remains unidentified. The data were taken from a study of molecular identifiers for immune sequencing clone quantification. Study-level points and caveats: One cell's worth of spiked Jurkat TCR RNA was reportedly detectable among about a million naive cells. Among effectors, clones above 20 RNA copies held over 97% of molecules; among naive cells, under 1%.

CD8+CD4-CCR7+CD45RA+ cells were sorted as naive CD8 T cells. V was clipped by 4 bases and J by 2 bases, with 5 bases between them. This CDR3 has 12 residues. Germline CDR1 SGDLS, CDR2 YYNGEE. Previously described methods and listed TCR primers produced bulk TCR libraries. TCRdb re-analysed the PCR reads in MiXCR, keeping a single row per CDR3 protein. The table lists over 8,000 distinct CDR3 sequences, roughly a sixth of them singletons. Sequenced material: naive CD8+ T cells from blood, with Jurkat cell RNA spiked in. The subset denotes: FACS-sorted CD8+CD4-CCR7+CD45RA+ naive T cells. This chain uses TRBV9 with TRBJ2-3, with no clear D. This clonotype was obtained from a human donor in good health. Some libraries in this study had Jurkat cell RNA spiked in. This CDR3 reads CASSQHTDTQYF. The CDR3 coding sequence is TGTGCCAGCAGCCAGCACACAGATACGCAGTATTTT.